The 27 T cell receptor beta chains given below trace back to one sample, sequenced in a study of blood T cell repertoires in COVID-19. Sequencing used immunoSEQ multiplex PCR; TCRdb keeps in-frame clones, though not all of them. The sample contains roughly 120,000 clones, 90% of which appear only once. The sample consisted of peripheral blood. All receptors derive from a man in his fifties with active COVID-19.

The chain combines TRBV6-5 with TRBJ1-1; 7 nucleotides match TRBD1. V was clipped by 6 bases and J by 0 bases; unmatched bases: 7. Germline V gene lookup returns CDR1 MNHEY and CDR2 SVGAGI. CDR3 length equals 15 residues. The CDR3 spells CASSGTVLMNTEAFF. The CDR3 DNA reads TGTGCCAGCAGCGGGACAGTCCTTATGAACACTGAAGCTTTCTTT.

J is TRBJ2-2 and V is TRBV28; D is possibly TRBD2 (6 bases). Germline assignment: CDR1 MDHEN and CDR2 SYDVKM. The ends were cut back, 8 bases at V and 0 bases at J, with 13 bases in the middle. This CDR3 contains 15 residues. In nucleotides, the CDR3 is TGTGCCAGCTTATATAGCGGAGCGAACACCGGGGAGCTGTTTTTT. This gives the protein CASLYSGANTGELFF.

The genes are TRBV7-9 and TRBJ2-3; a possible D gene is TRBD2 (6 bases). CDR3 length: 13 amino acids. Germline V gene lookup returns CDR1 SEHNR and CDR2 FQNEAQ (reference sequence). The V end lost 5 bases, the J end lost 12 bases, and 18 bases lay between the germline ends. This chain's CDR3 is CASSPEALGGQYF. CDR3 coding DNA: TGTGCCAGCAGCCCCGAGGCACTGGGAGGACAGTATTTT.

The chain combines TRBV30 with TRBJ1-5; no definite D call. CDR3 length: 13 residues. CDR1 and CDR2 from the germline V gene are GTSNPN and SVGIG (reference sequence). Trimming pared 2 bases from V and 4 bases from J, leaving 9 bases between. The CDR3 sequence: CAWSLTVNQPQHF. CDR3 DNA: TGTGCCTGGAGTTTAACGGTGAATCAGCCCCAGCATTTT.

The chain links TRBV9 to TRBJ1-4; 7 bases map to TRBD1. The CDR3 runs 15 residues. Germline CDR1 is SGDLS and CDR2 is YYNGEE. Trimming cost V 2 bases and J 8 bases; bases outside gene matches: 9. CDR3 DNA: TGTGCCAGCAGCGTTAGGACAGGATCAGGAGAAAAACTGTTTTTT. Its translation is CASSVRTGSGEKLFF.

The rearrangement uses TRBV24-1 and TRBJ2-3; TRBD2 matches 7 bases. This CDR3 region has 15 residues. V trimming: 3 bases; J trimming: 6 bases; junction bases outside the gene matches: 8. Germline V lookup: CDR1 KGHDR, CDR2 SFDVKD. The CDR3 spells CATSDRLAEGDTQYF. The CDR3 DNA follows: TGTGCCACCAGTGATCGGCTAGCGGAGGGGGATACGCAGTATTTT.

This chain joins TRBV12-2 and TRBJ2-1; the DNA was not used to check the table's D call, TRBD2. TRBV12-2 is labeled a pseudogene. The CDR3 sequence is 16 residues long. The CDR3 region is CASRLCSGRVYNEQFF. The CDR3 coding sequence is TGTGCAAGTCGCCTATGCAGCGGGAGAGTTTACAATGAGCAGTTCTTC.

This clone has just one count. CDR3 sequence reads: CASSAGQGRADTQYF. The DNA for the CDR3 is TGTGCCAGCAGCGCGGGACAGGGTCGGGCAGATACGCAGTATTTT. The rearrangement uses TRBV7-2 and TRBJ2-3; 9 bases align to TRBD1. The CDR3 spans 15 residues. Per the germline V gene, CDR1 is SGHTA and CDR2 is FQGNSA. Losses at the gene ends were 5 bases for V and 4 bases for J; bases not matched to a gene: 7.

The J gene is TRBJ1-2, the V gene TRBV29-1; D is ambiguous. Between the trimmed V and J ends, which lost 8 bases and 4 bases, there was a span of 17 bases. This CDR3 contains 13 residues. In germline, CDR1 is SQVTM, CDR2 ANQGSEA. The CDR3 region has the DNA TGCAGCCCCCGCGGGTTAGAGGGCTATGGCTACACCTTC. It yields the protein CSPRGLEGYGYTF.

The CDR3 protein is CASSLFAGGRADTQYF. The CDR3 coding sequence is TGTGCCAGCAGCTTATTCGCGGGAGGACGGGCAGATACGCAGTATTTT. The chain employs TRBV7-9 and TRBJ2-3; 8 positions match TRBD2. V gave up 2 bases and J gave up 4 bases; unmatched junction bases: 8. The V gene's germline CDR1 is SEHNR and CDR2 FQNEAQ (reference sequence). The CDR3 runs 16 residues.

The CDR3 nucleotides are TGTGCCAGCTCACAAGGACAGGGGGGCAACACCGGGGAGCTGTTTTTT. As protein: CASSQGQGGNTGELFF. The chain carries TRBV18 and TRBJ2-2; 10 bases map to TRBD1. The CDR3 is 16 residues long. J lost 2 bases, V lost 4 bases, and 4 bases had no gene match. The germline V gene has CDR1 KGHSH and CDR2 LQKENI.

The V gene is TRBV18, the J gene TRBJ2-5; D possibly corresponds to TRBD1 (6 bases). In germline, CDR1 is KGHSH, CDR2 LQKENI. The CDR3 loop spans 14 amino acids. Trimming took off 0 bases at V and 4 bases at J, with 9 bases between the two ends. This CDR3 reads CASSPPGQGETQYF. The CDR3 DNA is TGTGCCAGCTCACCACCGGGACAAGGAGAGACCCAGTACTTC.

This clone came up a few times. The gene calls are TRBV5-8 and TRBJ2-1; D unresolved. Trimming removed 2 bases from V and 7 bases from J, with 4 bases in between. CDR1 is SGHTS and CDR2 is YDEGEE in the germline V gene. This CDR3 is built from 11 residues. CDR3 sequence reads: CASSFINEQFF. The DNA for the CDR3 is TGTGCCAGCAGCTTCATTAATGAGCAGTTCTTC.

This chain uses TRBV7-8 with TRBJ1-3, with 7 bases lining up with TRBD1. This CDR3 comprises 13 residues. Germline values: CDR1 SGHVS, CDR2 FQNEAQ. V trimming: 5 bases; J trimming: 4 bases; junction bases outside the gene matches: 2. CDR3 sequence: CASSPDRGNTIYF. The CDR3 DNA reads TGTGCCAGCAGCCCGGACAGGGGAAACACCATATATTTT.

The V call is TRBV4-1, the J call TRBJ1-2; 8 positions match TRBD1. This CDR3 region has 16 residues. Germline CDR1 is MGHRA and CDR2 is YSYEKL. The J segment lost 4 bases and the V segment lost 0 bases, leaving 7 bases of the junction unmatched. This CDR3 is CASSQDLRTGGYGYTF. The CDR3 DNA follows: TGCGCCAGCAGCCAAGACCTCCGAACAGGGGGCTATGGCTACACCTTC.

The genes are TRBV24-1 and TRBJ2-3; 9 nucleotides match TRBD1. The CDR3 is 16 amino acids. The ends lost 3 bases at V and 1 base at J; junction bases unmatched: 4. Germline CDR1 KGHDR, CDR2 SFDVKD. The CDR3 DNA sequence: TGTGCCACCAGTGATGGACAGGGGCTGGGCACAGATACGCAGTATTTT. As protein: CATSDGQGLGTDTQYF.

In nucleotides, the CDR3 is TGCGCCAGCAGCGAAGCGGGGACTAGCACAGATACGCAGTATTTT. Translating it yields CASSEAGTSTDTQYF. The chain combines TRBV5-1 with TRBJ2-3; 7 bases are a match to TRBD2. The trim removed 4 bases at V and 0 bases at J, leaving 5 bases unmatched. Germline lookup yields CDR1 SGHRS and CDR2 YFSETQ. The CDR3 extends over 15 amino acids.

This clone came up a few times. The chain carries TRBV7-2 and TRBJ2-7; D may be TRBD2 (5 bases). The CDR3 totals 14 residues. Germline V lookup: CDR1 SGHTA, CDR2 FQGNSA. With 5 bases removed from V and 2 bases from J, the gap between germline ends came to 13 bases. CDR3 nucleotides: TGTGCCAGCAGCGCCTGGACGGGGACCTACGAGCAGTACTTC. It is translated as CASSAWTGTYEQYF.

The chain employs TRBV6-1 and TRBJ2-7, with TRBD2 as a possible D gene (7 bases). The ends were cut back, 3 bases at V and 4 bases at J, with 10 bases in the middle. Germline CDR1 reads MNHNS; CDR2 reads SASEGT. This CDR3 region has 13 residues. The CDR3 DNA reads TGTGCCAGCAGTGATGAGGGGGGGTACGAGCAGTACTTC. This translates into CASSDEGGYEQYF.

The chain employs TRBV7-2 and TRBJ2-3, with TRBD2 as a possible D gene (7 bases). From germline, CDR1 is SGHTA and CDR2 FQGNSA. The CDR3 is made up of 15 amino acids. Trimming took off 5 bases at V and 5 bases at J, with 17 bases between the two ends. For the CDR3, the DNA is TGTGCCAGCAGCCCCCCGGGGGGCGGCTTAGATACGCAGTATTTT. Its translation: CASSPPGGGLDTQYF.

The chain is built from TRBV7-9 and TRBJ1-1; D gene ambiguous. Germline values: CDR1 SEHNR, CDR2 FQNEAQ (reference sequence). Trimming took 5 bases from V and 4 from J, leaving 8 bases between them. This CDR3 is built from 12 residues. In DNA form, the CDR3 reads TGTGCCAGCAGCCTATCGGTCACTGAAGCTTTCTTT. Protein: CASSLSVTEAFF.

The CDR3 region has the DNA TGTGCCTGGAGTGCCTTAGGGGGAGGGAGCACAGATACGCAGTATTTT. Amino acid sequence: CAWSALGGGSTDTQYF. The V call is TRBV30, the J call TRBJ2-3; D might be TRBD2 (7 bases). The CDR3 length is 16 residues. Trimming stripped 1 base from V and 0 bases from J, with 14 bases between. Germline assignment: CDR1 GTSNPN and CDR2 SVGIG (reference sequence). The entire variable domain, with the rest obtained from reference TRBV30 and TRBJ2-3, is as follows: SQTIHQWPATLVQPVGSPLSLECTVEGTSNPNLYWYRQAAGRGLQLLFYSVGIGQISSEVPQNLSASRPQDRQFILSSKKLLLSDSGFYLCAWSALGGGSTDTQYFGPGTRLTVL.

This chain links TRBV6-5 with TRBJ1-2; D gene ambiguous. From germline, CDR1 is MNHEY and CDR2 SVGAGI. V was shortened by 0 bases and J by 2 bases, with 10 bases between the two germline ends. The CDR3 runs 15 residues. CDR3 nucleotide sequence: TGTGCCAGCAGTTACTCCCCGGCGGAGAACTATGGCTACACCTTC. This encodes CASSYSPAENYGYTF.

V usage is TRBV6-5 and J usage is TRBJ1-1, with 7 bases lining up with TRBD1. The V and J ends lost 4 bases and 5 bases, in that order; junction bases with no gene match: 7. CDR1 and CDR2 from the germline V gene are MNHEY and SVGAGI. CDR3 length: 14 amino acids. The CDR3: CASSFSGGGTEAFF. The CDR3, as DNA: TGTGCCAGCAGTTTCTCAGGGGGAGGGACTGAAGCTTTCTTT.

The rearrangement joins TRBV5-6 to TRBJ2-1; D perhaps matches TRBD2 (5 bases). V shed 0 bases and J shed 6 bases, with 19 bases lying between them. The CDR3 has 17 residues. Per germline, CDR1 SGHDT and CDR2 YYEEEE. The CDR3 sequence: CASSLVATTLGSNEQFF. As DNA, the CDR3 is TGTGCCAGCAGCTTGGTTGCCACGACACTAGGAAGCAATGAGCAGTTCTTC.

The rearrangement joins TRBV6-1 to TRBJ1-5, with 10 bases that match TRBD1. The CDR3 has 17 residues. Losses at the gene ends were 2 bases for V and 6 bases for J; bases not matched to a gene: 10. Per the germline V gene, CDR1 is MNHNS and CDR2 is SASEGT. As DNA, the CDR3 is TGTGCCAGCAGTGAAAAGGGCGGACAGGGGGGGCGTCAGCCCCAGCATTTT. This sequence encodes CASSEKGGQGGRQPQHF.

The gene calls are TRBV11-2 and TRBJ2-5; 10 positions agree with TRBD1. V lost 6 bases and J lost 3; bases outside the gene matches: 1. The CDR3 spans 13 residues. The germline V gene encodes CDR1 SGHAT and CDR2 FQNNGV. CDR3 in amino acids: CASRGQGKETQYF. In nucleotides, the CDR3 is TGTGCCAGCAGGGGACAGGGGAAAGAGACCCAGTACTTC.